A selection of T cell receptor beta chains follows, all from one sample in a study of blood T cell repertoires in COVID-19. Profiled with immunoSEQ multiplex PCR; TCRdb holds only in-frame clones, not every one. The sample carries about 250,000 clones, 88% recorded once. The sequenced material came from PBMCs or T cells enriched from blood (not recorded which). Receptors were obtained from a woman in her 50s who had recovered from COVID-19. CDR3s include the opening cysteine and the closing phenylalanine or tryptophan. The order of the fields is J gene, clone size, D gene, V gene, CDR3 protein, CDR3 DNA. A D gene is named only where the DNA matches it firmly. Expanded clones are given a class, and other clones once, few, many or no size at all.

>TRBJ2-3|.|.|TRBV24-1
CATSTGWATDTQYF
TGTGCCACCTCTACAGGTTGGGCCACCGATACGCAGTATTTT
>TRBJ2-1|.|TRBD2|TRBV11-3
CASSLAGVNNEQFF
TGTGCCAGCAGCCTAGCGGGAGTTAACAATGAGCAGTTCTTC
>TRBJ2-1|.|TRBD2|TRBV5-4
CASSSGTSGRVGEQFF
TGTGCCAGCAGCTCCGGGACTAGCGGGAGGGTAGGCGAGCAGTTCTTC
>TRBJ2-5|.|TRBD2|TRBV7-3
CASSSTGTSRETQYF
TGTGCCAGCAGCTCTACCGGGACTAGCCGAGAGACCCAGTACTTC
>TRBJ2-7|.|.|TRBV27
CASTSSVTYEQYF
TGTGCCAGCACGTCTAGCGTAACCTACGAGCAGTACTTC
>TRBJ1-3|.|.|TRBV11-2
CASSLNLQGSGNTIYF
TGTGCCAGCAGCCTAAACCTCCAGGGATCTGGAAACACCATATATTTT
>TRBJ2-3|.|TRBD2|TRBV7-2
CASSLRPSGISDTQYF
TGTGCCAGCAGCCTGAGACCTAGCGGGATTTCAGATACGCAGTATTTT
>TRBJ2-5|.|.|TRBV15
CATSTGEGRWTQYF
TGTGCCACCAGCACCGGCGAGGGCCGATGGACCCAGTACTTC
>TRBJ1-4|.|TRBD1|TRBV28
CASSLSTGGFGEKLFF
TGTGCCAGCAGTTTATCAACAGGGGGCTTCGGTGAAAAACTGTTTTTT
>TRBJ2-3|.|.|TRBV24-1
CATSDPRYGDTQYF
TGTGCCACCAGTGACCCGCGATACGGAGATACGCAGTATTTT
>TRBJ1-2|.|.|TRBV24-1
CATSAGVAGDYGYTF
TGTGCCACCTCGGCGGGGGTCGCGGGGGACTATGGCTACACCTTC
>TRBJ1-1|.|TRBD1|TRBV5-5
CASSMDRGRTEAFF
TGTGCCAGCAGCATGGACAGGGGGCGGACTGAAGCTTTCTTT
>TRBJ1-5|.|.|TRBV28
CASSQSNSNQPQHF
TGTGCCAGCAGTCAGTCGAATAGCAATCAGCCCCAGCATTTT
>TRBJ1-1|.|TRBD1|TRBV19
CASNPTGYTEAFF
TGTGCCAGTAACCCGACAGGGTACACTGAAGCTTTCTTT
>TRBJ1-1|.|.|TRBV6-5
CASSSQNRVSRAFF
TGTGCCAGCAGTTCCCAGAACAGGGTGAGTCGGGCTTTCTTT
>TRBJ1-1|.|TRBD1|TRBV4-1
CASSLGTGGREAFF
TGCGCCAGCAGCCTCGGGACAGGGGGCCGAGAAGCTTTCTTT
>TRBJ2-1|.|TRBD1|TRBV28
CASSKDRLGSNEQFF
TGTGCCAGCAGCAAGGACAGGTTAGGGTCCAATGAGCAGTTCTTC
>TRBJ2-3|.|.|TRBV7-9
CASSSPSTDTQYF
TGTGCCAGCAGCTCTCCTAGCACAGATACGCAGTATTTT
>TRBJ1-2|.|.|TRBV6-2/TRBV6-3
CASSYGPRSYGYTF
TGTGCCAGCAGTTACGGCCCCCGGAGCTATGGCTACACCTTC
>TRBJ1-1|.|.|TRBV4-3
CASSPSRAARIEAFF
TGCGCCAGCAGCCCCTCGAGGGCAGCTAGAATTGAAGCTTTCTTT
>TRBJ1-3|.|TRBD1|TRBV18
CASSPQRTGMNTIYF
TGTGCCAGCTCACCGCAGCGGACAGGGATGAACACCATATATTTT
>TRBJ2-7|once|TRBD1|TRBV2
CASREGDRGSEQYF
TGTGCCAGCAGGGAGGGGGACAGGGGCAGCGAGCAGTACTTC
>TRBJ2-4|few|.|TRBV15
CATSRNKQGISAKNIQYF
TGTGCCACCAGCAGAAATAAACAGGGAATATCAGCCAAAAACATTCAGTACTTC
>TRBJ1-2|.|.|TRBV19
CASSTTGFNYGYTF
TGTGCCAGTAGTACTACAGGGTTTAACTATGGCTACACCTTC
>TRBJ2-1|.|TRBD2|TRBV16
CASSQWSSGTNNEQFF
TGTGCCAGCAGCCAATGGTCTAGCGGGACGAACAATGAGCAGTTCTTC
>TRBJ1-1|.|.|TRBV28
CASSLLYTTVRTEAFF
TGTGCCAGCAGTTTATTGTATACGACAGTAAGGACTGAAGCTTTCTTT
>TRBJ1-4|.|.|TRBV30
CAFSPLEGNEKLFF
TGTGCCTTCTCTCCCCTCGAGGGTAATGAAAAACTGTTTTTT
>TRBJ1-5|.|.|TRBV5-1
CASRGGSNQPQHF
TGCGCCAGCAGGGGAGGAAGCAATCAGCCCCAGCATTTT
>TRBJ2-3|.|.|TRBV7-9
CASTRGGGTQYF
TGTGCCAGCACCCGAGGGGGTGGGACGCAGTATTTT
>TRBJ1-2|.|.|TRBV7-2
CASSLDWEPSYGYTF
TGTGCCAGCAGCCTGGACTGGGAACCTTCCTATGGCTACACCTTC
>TRBJ2-1|once|TRBD2|TRBV5-1
CASSLTSGSSYNEQFF
TGCGCCAGCAGCTTGACTAGCGGAAGCTCCTACAATGAGCAGTTCTTC
>TRBJ2-7|.|TRBD2|TRBV11-2
CASSLYVGLAGESGEQYF
TGTGCCAGCAGCTTATACGTAGGACTAGCGGGAGAGTCGGGCGAGCAGTACTTC
>TRBJ2-1|once|TRBD2|TRBV3-1/TRBV3-2
CASSQHGLAREQFF
TGTGCCAGCAGCCAACACGGACTAGCCCGCGAGCAGTTCTTC
>TRBJ2-3|.|TRBD2|TRBV11-2
CASGTSGYTDTQYF
TGTGCCAGCGGGACTAGCGGATACACAGATACGCAGTATTTT
>TRBJ2-7|.|TRBD1|TRBV7-9
CASSVQGRSSYEQYF
TGTGCCAGCAGCGTACAGGGGCGAAGCTCCTACGAGCAGTACTTC
>TRBJ2-1|.|.|TRBV15
CATSRSNEQFF
TGTGCCACCAGCAGGAGCAATGAGCAGTTCTTC
>TRBJ1-2|.|.|TRBV27
CASSPSVGALGYTF
TGTGCCAGCAGCCCATCCGTAGGGGCCCTGGGCTACACCTTC
>TRBJ2-4|.|.|TRBV27
CASSSDGGKNIQYF
TGTGCCAGCAGTTCGGACGGGGGCAAAAACATTCAGTACTTC
>TRBJ2-5|.|.|TRBV19
CASSIGGVSVETQYF
TGTGCCAGTAGTATCGGAGGGGTCTCTGTAGAGACCCAGTACTTC
>TRBJ2-5|few|.|TRBV7-9
CASTPGAVGTQYF
TGTGCCAGCACTCCTGGAGCTGTCGGGACCCAGTACTTC
>TRBJ1-2|.|.|TRBV7-9
CASSPSGGYGYTF
TGTGCCAGCAGCCCGAGCGGGGGTTATGGCTACACCTTC
>TRBJ2-7|.|.|TRBV7-9
CASSTSRVNSYEQYF
TGTGCCAGCAGCACCTCGCGGGTCAACTCCTACGAGCAGTACTTC
>TRBJ1-4|.|.|TRBV29-1
CSVEQGREKLFF
TGCAGCGTTGAACAGGGGCGAGAAAAACTGTTTTTT
>TRBJ1-2|.|.|TRBV7-9
CASSPGQDYGYTF
TGTGCCAGCAGCCCCGGTCAGGACTATGGCTACACCTTC
>TRBJ1-1|.|TRBD1|TRBV6-5
CASSYSGTGNTEAFF
TGTGCCAGCAGTTACTCGGGGACAGGGAACACTGAAGCTTTCTTT
>TRBJ1-5|.|TRBD1|TRBV7-9
CASSVQGTNQPQHF
TGTGCCAGCAGCGTACAGGGGACGAATCAGCCCCAGCATTTT
>TRBJ2-4|.|TRBD2|TRBV13
CASSLAASGRPNQYF
TGTGCCAGCAGCTTAGCGGCTAGCGGGAGGCCCAACCAGTACTTC
>TRBJ1-5|.|.|TRBV19
CASSMYLPSNQPQHF
TGTGCCAGTAGTATGTACTTACCTAGCAATCAGCCCCAGCATTTT
>TRBJ1-4|.|.|TRBV18
CASSPPGPANEKLFF
TGTGCCAGCTCACCACCTGGGCCGGCTAATGAAAAACTGTTTTTT
>TRBJ2-6|.|TRBD1|TRBV28
CASSFGQGFTGANVLTF
TGTGCCAGCAGTTTCGGACAGGGGTTCACCGGGGCCAACGTCCTGACTTTC
>TRBJ2-2|.|TRBD2|TRBV24-1
CATSDFPGASGHTGELFF
TGTGCCACCAGTGATTTCCCAGGGGCTAGCGGGCACACCGGGGAGCTGTTTTTT
>TRBJ2-7|once|TRBD1|TRBV7-2
CASSRDRASYEQYF
TGTGCCAGCAGCAGGGACAGGGCCTCCTACGAGCAGTACTTC
>TRBJ2-3|.|TRBD2|TRBV9
CASSVAGGREDTQYF
TGTGCCAGCAGCGTAGCGGGAGGACGGGAAGATACGCAGTATTTT
>TRBJ2-5|.|TRBD2|TRBV28
CASSSTSGAETQYF
TGTGCCAGCAGTTCAACTAGCGGTGCAGAGACCCAGTACTTC
>TRBJ1-1|.|TRBD1|TRBV27
CASSRTRQGADTEAFF
TGTGCCAGCAGCAGAACCCGACAGGGGGCAGACACTGAAGCTTTCTTT
>TRBJ2-7|.|TRBD1|TRBV5-4
CASSLGTGRKIGEQYF
TGTGCCAGCAGCTTAGGGACAGGGAGGAAGATAGGCGAGCAGTACTTC
>TRBJ2-2|once|TRBD1|TRBV7-2
CASSSQAPGGPTGELFF
TGTGCCAGCAGCTCTCAGGCCCCAGGGGGCCCTACCGGGGAGCTGTTTTTT
>TRBJ2-7|.|.|TRBV6-2/TRBV6-3
CASSYGLNPTEQYF
TGTGCCAGCAGTTATGGGCTTAACCCTACAGAGCAGTACTTC
>TRBJ1-5|.|TRBD1|TRBV3-1/TRBV3-2
CASSPGTEGNQPQHF
TGTGCCAGCAGTCCCGGGACAGAAGGCAATCAGCCCCAGCATTTT
>TRBJ1-2|.|TRBD1|TRBV18
CASSPPNRGSDGYTF
TGTGCCAGCTCACCACCGAACAGGGGATCGGATGGCTACACCTTC